This note documents a single T cell receptor beta chain sequence. Its antigen is unknown. This sample is part of a study of cytotoxic CD8 clonotypes in ibrutinib-treated CLL. Study as a whole: Response specimens were obtained following a median treatment duration of roughly 11 months, with a range of 6 to 36. Notes on the study in general: Relative to age-matched healthy donors, clonality at baseline was higher, and it tracked circulating CD8+ T-cell counts.

PBMCs that had been cryopreserved were the source of about 2 micrograms of genomic DNA for TCR beta libraries. V was cut by 6 bases and J by 9 bases, with 23 bases left in between. Germline V CDR1 and CDR2: LNHDA, SQIVND (reference sequence). CDR3 length equals 15 residues. Some clones are missing from TCRdb's copy, which holds only in-frame ones; the method was immunoSEQ multiplex PCR. The sample holds 160,000 or so clones, under 90% seen once. Sequenced material: PBMCs, taken after 24 months of ibrutinib treatment. The chain has TRBV19 and TRBJ1-2; D remains unclear. The TCR sequence derives from a human donor with chronic lymphocytic leukemia. The CDR3 sequence is CASRTPGMGYARYTF. DNA of the CDR3: TGTGCCAGTAGGACCCCGGGGATGGGATATGCACGCTACACCTTC.